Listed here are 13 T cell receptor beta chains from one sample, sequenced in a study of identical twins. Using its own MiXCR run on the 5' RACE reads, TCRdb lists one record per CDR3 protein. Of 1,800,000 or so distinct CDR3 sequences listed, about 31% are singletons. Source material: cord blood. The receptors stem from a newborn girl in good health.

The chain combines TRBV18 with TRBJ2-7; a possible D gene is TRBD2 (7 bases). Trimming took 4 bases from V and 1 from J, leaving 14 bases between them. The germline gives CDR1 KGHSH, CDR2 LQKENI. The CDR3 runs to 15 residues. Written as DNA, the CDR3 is TGTGCCAGCTCACGTACCGGGGGGCAGTCCTACGAGCAGTACTTC. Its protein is CASSRTGGQSYEQYF.

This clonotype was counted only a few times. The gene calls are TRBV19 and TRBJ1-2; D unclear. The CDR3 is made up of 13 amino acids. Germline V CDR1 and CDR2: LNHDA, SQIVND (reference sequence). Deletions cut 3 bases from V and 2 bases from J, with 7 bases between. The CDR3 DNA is TGTGCCAGTAGTATTGGGGTCAACTATGGCTACACCTTC. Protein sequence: CASSIGVNYGYTF.

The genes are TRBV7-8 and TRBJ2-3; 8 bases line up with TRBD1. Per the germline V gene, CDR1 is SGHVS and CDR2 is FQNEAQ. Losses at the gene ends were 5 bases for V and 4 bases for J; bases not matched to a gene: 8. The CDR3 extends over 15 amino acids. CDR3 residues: CASSPDRARADTQYF. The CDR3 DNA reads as TGTGCCAGCAGCCCGGACAGGGCTCGCGCAGATACGCAGTATTTT.

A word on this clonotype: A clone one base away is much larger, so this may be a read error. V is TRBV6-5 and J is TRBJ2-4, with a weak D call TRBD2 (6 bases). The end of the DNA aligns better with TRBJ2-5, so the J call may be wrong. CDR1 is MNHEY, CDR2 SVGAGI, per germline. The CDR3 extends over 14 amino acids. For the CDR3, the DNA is TGTGCCGGCAGTTATGTAGCGGATCAAGAGACCCAGTACTTC. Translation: CAGSYVADQETQYF.

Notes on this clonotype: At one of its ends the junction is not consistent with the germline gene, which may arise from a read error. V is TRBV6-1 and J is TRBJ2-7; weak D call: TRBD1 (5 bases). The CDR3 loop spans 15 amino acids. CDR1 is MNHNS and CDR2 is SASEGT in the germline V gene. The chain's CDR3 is CASSDGAGQIYEQDF. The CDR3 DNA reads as TGTGCCAGCAGTGACGGCGCAGGGCAAATCTACGAGCAGGACTTC.

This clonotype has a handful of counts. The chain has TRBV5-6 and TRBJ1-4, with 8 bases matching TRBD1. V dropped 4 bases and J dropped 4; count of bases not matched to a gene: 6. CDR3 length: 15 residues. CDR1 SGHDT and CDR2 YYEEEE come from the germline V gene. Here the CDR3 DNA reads TGTGCCAGCAGCGTGGACAGGGTTGTTAATGAAAAACTGTTTTTT. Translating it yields CASSVDRVVNEKLFF.

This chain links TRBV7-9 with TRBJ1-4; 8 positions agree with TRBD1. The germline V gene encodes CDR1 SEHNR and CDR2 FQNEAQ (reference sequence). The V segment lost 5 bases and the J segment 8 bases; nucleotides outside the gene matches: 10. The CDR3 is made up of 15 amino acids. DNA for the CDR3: TGTGCCAGCAGCACTCACCGACAGGGGAGGGAAAAACTGTTTTTT. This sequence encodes CASSTHRQGREKLFF.

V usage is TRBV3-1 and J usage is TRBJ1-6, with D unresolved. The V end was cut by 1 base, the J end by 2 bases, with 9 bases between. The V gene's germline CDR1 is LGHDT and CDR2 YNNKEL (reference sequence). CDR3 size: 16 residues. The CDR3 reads CASSQGKGTYNSPLHF. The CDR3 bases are TGTGCCAGCAGCCAAGGGAAGGGAACCTATAATTCACCCCTCCACTTT.

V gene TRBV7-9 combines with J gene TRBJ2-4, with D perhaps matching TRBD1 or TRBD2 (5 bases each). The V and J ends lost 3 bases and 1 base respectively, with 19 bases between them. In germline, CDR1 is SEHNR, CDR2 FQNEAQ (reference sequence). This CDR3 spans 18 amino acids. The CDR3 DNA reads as TGTGCCAGCAGCTTTATTCGGTCGGGGCAACAGGCCAAAAACATTCAGTACTTC. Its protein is CASSFIRSGQQAKNIQYF.

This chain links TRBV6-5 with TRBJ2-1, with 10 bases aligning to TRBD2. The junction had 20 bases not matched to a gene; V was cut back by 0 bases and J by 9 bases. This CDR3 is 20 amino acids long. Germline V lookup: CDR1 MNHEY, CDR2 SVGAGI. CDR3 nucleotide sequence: TGTGCCAGCAGTTACTCAAAGCCTCCCCAGGGACTAGCGCGTCAGGCTGAGCAGTTCTTC. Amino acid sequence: CASSYSKPPQGLARQAEQFF.

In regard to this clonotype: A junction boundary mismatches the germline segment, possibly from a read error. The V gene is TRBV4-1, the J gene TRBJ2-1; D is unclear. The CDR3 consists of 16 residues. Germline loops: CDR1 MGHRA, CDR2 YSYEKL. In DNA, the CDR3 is TGCGCCAGCGGCCAAGGGCTACAAGACCATTACAATGAGCAGTTCTTC. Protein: CASGQGLQDHYNEQFF.

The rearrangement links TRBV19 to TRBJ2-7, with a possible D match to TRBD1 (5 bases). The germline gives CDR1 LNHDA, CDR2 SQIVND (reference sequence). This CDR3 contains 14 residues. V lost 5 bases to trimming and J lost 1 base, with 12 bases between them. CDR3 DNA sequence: TGTGCCAGTAGTGTCCAGGGCGTATCCTACGAGCAGTACTTC. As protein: CASSVQGVSYEQYF.

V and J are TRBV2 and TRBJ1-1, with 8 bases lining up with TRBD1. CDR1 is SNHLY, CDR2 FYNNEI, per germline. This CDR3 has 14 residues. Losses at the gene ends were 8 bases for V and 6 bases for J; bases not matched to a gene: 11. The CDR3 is CASGQGSAYSEAFF. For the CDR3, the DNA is TGTGCCAGCGGACAGGGTAGTGCCTACTCTGAAGCTTTCTTT.